This entry features one T cell receptor (beta chain) sequence. Its matching antigen is unknown. This sample is part of a study of OX40 agonist ivuxolimab in advanced cancers. Whole-study context: Hepatocellular carcinoma, melanoma, renal cell or head and neck cancer affected the dose-escalation patients. Treatment received earlier with anti-PD-1, anti-PD-L1 or anti-CTLA-4 agents was allowed, and over 30% had some.

Drawing of blood for sampling happened at baseline, at cycle 4 day 1, and at cycle 7 day 1. This CDR3 comprises 15 residues. Trimming removed 2 bases from V and 7 bases from J; junction bases left unmatched: 3. Germline CDR1 is MNHNY and CDR2 is SVGAGI (reference sequence). General study results and limits: The expanded peripheral T cells' antigen specificity was not determined.

The method was immunoSEQ multiplex PCR; TCRdb's version includes in-frame clones alone and lacks a portion of them. This sample yields some 44,000 clones, of which approximately 86% are seen a single time; about 32% belongs to the top ten. The sample was CD4+ or CD8+ T cells sorted from blood, taken in a trial of the OX40 agonist ivuxolimab. The clonotype comes from an adult with an advanced solid tumor such as melanoma, head and neck, liver or kidney cancer. The chain has TRBV6-6 and TRBJ1-6, with 9 bases fitting TRBD1. CDR3 nucleotides: TGTGCCAGCAGTTACCGGGGACAGGGAAATTCACCCCTCCACTTT. Its translation is CASSYRGQGNSPLHF.